This TCR beta chain was retrieved from a study of beta chain features in type 1 diabetes. Regarding the study as a whole: Among all four CD4+ subsets, Type 1 diabetes patients had TCRB CDR3s that were moderately but significantly shorter. High TCR expression in some cells could lead to their over-representation in cDNA sequencing.

Germline V gives CDR1 SGHNT, CDR2 YYREEE (reference sequence). V was trimmed by 3 bases and J by 2 bases, leaving 30 bases between them. The CDR3 is 20 residues long. Expressed TCRB transcripts were sequenced, since all the RNA that had been isolated was reverse transcribed. Produced via immunoSEQ multiplex PCR; TCRdb's table is partial and in-frame only. The repertoire includes a few hundred thousand clones, 27% of them detected once, and approximately 4% sits in the top ten. A heparinised blood draw that averaged about 116 mL was obtained once from each donor. The purity of all sorted populations exceeded 95%. A word on this clone: Its antigen is currently unknown.

The receptor's source is a man aged 30-40 years in good health. The V call is TRBV5-4, the J call TRBJ2-7; D is possibly TRBD2 (6 bases). Source material: central memory CD4+ T cells from blood. CDR3 region: CASSSTDSYWDFPRAYEQYF. DNA for the CDR3: TGTGCCAGCAGCTCCACAGATAGTTACTGGGACTTTCCCCGCGCCTACGAGCAGTACTTC.